The present T cell receptor beta chain was sequenced within a study of T cells in women clearing cervical HPV infection. The wider study: Cases: HPV16-related CIN3 or worse on histology, a couple of invasive cancers. Broader study findings: Unknown T-cell numbers per sample may underlie the richness differences.

Notes on this clone: The antigen is undetermined.

TCRdb keeps only in-frame clones here, not all; method: immunoSEQ multiplex PCR. Recorded for this sample: tens of thousands of clones. Sequencing input: blood buffy coat. The sequence derives from a woman aged 18 to 69 with a cervical HPV16 infection that either progressed to CIN3+ or cleared (not recorded which).

The sequenced part of the CDR3 DNA is TGTGCCATCAGTGTTACTTCCGGGACACAAGAGACC. As protein: CAISVTSGTQET. The full CDR3 protein reads CAISVTSGTQETQYF. This chain joins TRBV10-3 and TRBJ2-5; possible D gene TRBD1, 6 bases. The sequenced fragment ends 3 residues before the CDR3 boundary, so the rest is inferred from the germline J gene. The CDR3 totals 15 residues. Per the germline V gene, CDR1 is ENHRY and CDR2 is SYGVKD. Trimming pared 4 bases from V and 2 bases from J, leaving 14 bases between.